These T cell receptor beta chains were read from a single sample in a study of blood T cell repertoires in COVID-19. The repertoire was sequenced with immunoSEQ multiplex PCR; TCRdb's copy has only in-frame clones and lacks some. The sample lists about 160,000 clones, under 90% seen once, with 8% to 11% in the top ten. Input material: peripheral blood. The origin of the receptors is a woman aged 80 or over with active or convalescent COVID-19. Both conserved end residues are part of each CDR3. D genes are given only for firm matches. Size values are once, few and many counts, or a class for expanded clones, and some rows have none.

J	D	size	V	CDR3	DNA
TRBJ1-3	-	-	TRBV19	CASSPRKGGQGYDTIYF	TGTGCCAGTAGTCCAAGAAAGGGAGGACAAGGATACGACACCATATATTTT
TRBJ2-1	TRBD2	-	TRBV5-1	CASSVTSDLYNEQFF	TGCGCCAGCAGCGTAACTAGCGACCTTTACAATGAGCAGTTCTTC
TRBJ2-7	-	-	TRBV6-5	CATEDRYPPYEQYF	TGTGCCACGGAGGACAGATACCCTCCCTACGAGCAGTACTTC
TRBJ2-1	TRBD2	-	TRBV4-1	CASSQAGLAGTTYNEQFF	TGCGCCAGCAGCCAAGCTGGACTAGCGGGGACTACCTACAATGAGCAGTTCTTC
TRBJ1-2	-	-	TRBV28	CASSLVRVNYGYTF	TGTGCCAGCAGTTTGGTCAGGGTGAACTATGGCTACACCTTC
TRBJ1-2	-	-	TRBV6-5	CASSYSRQDQLGYTF	TGTGCCAGCAGTTACTCACGACAGGATCAACTAGGCTACACCTTC
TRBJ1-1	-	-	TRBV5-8	CASSWSRLEAFF	TGTGCCAGCAGCTGGAGTCGTTTAGAGGCTTTCTTT
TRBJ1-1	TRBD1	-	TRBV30	CAWSVRSDRVAFF	TGTGCCTGGAGTGTACGTTCGGACAGGGTGGCTTTCTTT
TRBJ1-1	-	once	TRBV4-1	CASSQLGQGLNTEAFF	TGCGCCAGCAGCCAATTGGGGCAGGGGTTGAACACTGAAGCTTTCTTT
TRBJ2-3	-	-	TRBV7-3	CASSTVAASTDTQYF	TGTGCCAGCAGCACGGTAGCGGCTAGCACAGATACGCAGTATTTT
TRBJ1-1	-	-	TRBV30	CAWSAGTLRTEAFF	TGTGCCTGGAGCGCTGGGACATTGCGCACTGAAGCTTTCTTT
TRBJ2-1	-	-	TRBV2	CASSEGGQEESYNEQFF	TGTGCCAGCAGTGAAGGGGGGCAGGAAGAGTCCTACAATGAGCAGTTCTTC
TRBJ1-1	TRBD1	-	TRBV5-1	CASSLGTGVEAFF	TGCGCCAGCAGCTTAGGGACAGGGGTTGAAGCTTTCTTT
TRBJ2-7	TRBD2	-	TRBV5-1	CASSPQGLAGTYEQYF	TGCGCCAGCAGCCCCCAGGGACTAGCGGGAACCTACGAGCAGTACTTC
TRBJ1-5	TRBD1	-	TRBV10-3	CAISHAGGTHQPQHF	TGTGCCATCAGCCACGCAGGGGGAACGCATCAGCCCCAGCATTTT
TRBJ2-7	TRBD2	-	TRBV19	CASSRAAGDPYEQYF	TGTGCCAGTAGTAGGGCCGCGGGAGACCCCTACGAGCAGTACTTC
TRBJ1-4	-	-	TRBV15	CATSRGGLVNEKLFF	TGTGCCACCAGCAGAGGCGGTTTGGTTAATGAAAAACTGTTTTTT
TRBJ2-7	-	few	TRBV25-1	CASSPPRTGLHEQYF	TGTGCCAGCAGCCCCCCAAGGACGGGACTCCACGAGCAGTACTTC
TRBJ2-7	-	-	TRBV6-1	CASSLLNAYEQYF	TGTGCCAGCAGCCTCCTAAATGCCTACGAGCAGTACTTC
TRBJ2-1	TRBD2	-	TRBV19	CASSPRRTSGTDNEQFF	TGTGCCAGTAGTCCAAGAAGGACTAGCGGTACCGACAATGAGCAGTTCTTC